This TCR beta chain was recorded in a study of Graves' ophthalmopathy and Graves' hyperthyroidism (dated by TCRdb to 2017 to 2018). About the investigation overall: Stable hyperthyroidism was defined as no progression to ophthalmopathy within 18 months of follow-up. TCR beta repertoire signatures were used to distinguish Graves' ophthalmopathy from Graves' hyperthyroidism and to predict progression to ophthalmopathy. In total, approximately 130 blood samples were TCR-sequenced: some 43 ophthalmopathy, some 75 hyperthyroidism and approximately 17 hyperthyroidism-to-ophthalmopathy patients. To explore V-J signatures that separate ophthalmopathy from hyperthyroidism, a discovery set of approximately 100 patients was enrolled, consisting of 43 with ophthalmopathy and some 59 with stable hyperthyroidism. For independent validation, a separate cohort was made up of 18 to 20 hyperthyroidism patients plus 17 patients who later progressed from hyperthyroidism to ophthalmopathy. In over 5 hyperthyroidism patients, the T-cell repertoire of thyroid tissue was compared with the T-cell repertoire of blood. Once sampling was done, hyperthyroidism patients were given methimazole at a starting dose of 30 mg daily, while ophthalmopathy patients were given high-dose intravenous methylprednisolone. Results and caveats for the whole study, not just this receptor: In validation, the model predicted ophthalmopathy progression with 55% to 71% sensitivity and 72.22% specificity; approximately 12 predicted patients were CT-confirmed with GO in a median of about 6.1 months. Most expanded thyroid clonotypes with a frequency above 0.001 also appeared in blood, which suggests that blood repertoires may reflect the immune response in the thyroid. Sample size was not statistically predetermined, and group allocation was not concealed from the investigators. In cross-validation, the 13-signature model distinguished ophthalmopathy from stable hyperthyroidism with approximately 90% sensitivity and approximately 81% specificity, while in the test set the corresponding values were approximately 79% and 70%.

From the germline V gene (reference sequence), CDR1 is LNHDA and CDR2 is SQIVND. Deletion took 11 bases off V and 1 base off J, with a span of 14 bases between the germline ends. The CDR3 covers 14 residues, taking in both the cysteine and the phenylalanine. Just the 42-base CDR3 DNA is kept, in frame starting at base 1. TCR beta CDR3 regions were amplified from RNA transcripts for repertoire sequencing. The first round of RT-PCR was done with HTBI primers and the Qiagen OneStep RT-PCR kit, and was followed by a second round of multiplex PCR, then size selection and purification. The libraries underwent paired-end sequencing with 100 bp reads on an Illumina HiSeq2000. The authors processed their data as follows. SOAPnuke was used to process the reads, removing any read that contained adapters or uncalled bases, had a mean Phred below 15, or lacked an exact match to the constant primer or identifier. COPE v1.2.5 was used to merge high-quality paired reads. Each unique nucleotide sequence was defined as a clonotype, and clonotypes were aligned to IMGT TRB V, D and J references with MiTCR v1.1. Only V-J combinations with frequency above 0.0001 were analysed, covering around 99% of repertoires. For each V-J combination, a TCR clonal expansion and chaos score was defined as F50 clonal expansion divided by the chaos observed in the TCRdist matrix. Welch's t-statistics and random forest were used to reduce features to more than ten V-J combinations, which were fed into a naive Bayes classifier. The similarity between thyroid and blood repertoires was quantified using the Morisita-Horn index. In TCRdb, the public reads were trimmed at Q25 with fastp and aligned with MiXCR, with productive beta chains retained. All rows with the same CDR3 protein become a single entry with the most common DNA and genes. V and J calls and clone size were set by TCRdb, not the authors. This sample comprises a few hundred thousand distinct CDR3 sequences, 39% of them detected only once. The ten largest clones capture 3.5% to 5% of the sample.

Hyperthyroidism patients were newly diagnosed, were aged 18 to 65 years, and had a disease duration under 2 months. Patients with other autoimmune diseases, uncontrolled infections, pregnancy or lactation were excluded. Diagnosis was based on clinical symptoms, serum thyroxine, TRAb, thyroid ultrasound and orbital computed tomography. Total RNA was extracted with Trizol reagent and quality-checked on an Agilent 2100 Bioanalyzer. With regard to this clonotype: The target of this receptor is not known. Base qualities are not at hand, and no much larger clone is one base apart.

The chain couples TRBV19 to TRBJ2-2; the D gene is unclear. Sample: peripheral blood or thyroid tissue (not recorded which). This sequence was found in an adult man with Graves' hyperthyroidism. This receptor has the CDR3 CAGSLAQNTGELFF. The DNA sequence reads TGTGCCGGCAGTTTGGCCCAGAACACCGGGGAGCTGTTTTTT.